Sequencing of this T cell receptor beta chain was carried out in a study of cytomegalovirus exposure and HLA in healthy donors. Findings of the study overall: Presence/absence analyses assumed roughly uniform sequencing depth across donors, which may not hold. The authors later found most CMV-associated TCR beta chains appeared HLA-restricted.

Vbeta (60) and Jbeta (13) primers were used in the PCR. TCRdb's copy holds only in-frame clones and misses some; the assay was immunoSEQ multiplex PCR. Among about 98,000 clones, roughly 80% were seen once, and the ten largest hold roughly 2.6%. Looked up from germline, CDR1 is MNHEY and CDR2 is SMNVEV (reference sequence). The CDR3 is 15 residues long. Trimming at V came to 5 bases and at J to 2 bases, leaving 7 bases not matched to a gene. At collection, donors were nominally healthy, but unrecorded immune exposures were probable. About this clone: Its target is unknown.

The TCR comes from a man between 40 and 49 years old in good health and CMV-seronegative. The rearrangement joins TRBV27 to TRBJ2-5; 8 nucleotides align to TRBD1. The sample was PBMCs. This CDR3 is CASSLGQATQETQYF. The CDR3 region has the DNA TGTGCCAGCAGTCTGGGACAGGCTACGCAAGAGACCCAGTACTTC.